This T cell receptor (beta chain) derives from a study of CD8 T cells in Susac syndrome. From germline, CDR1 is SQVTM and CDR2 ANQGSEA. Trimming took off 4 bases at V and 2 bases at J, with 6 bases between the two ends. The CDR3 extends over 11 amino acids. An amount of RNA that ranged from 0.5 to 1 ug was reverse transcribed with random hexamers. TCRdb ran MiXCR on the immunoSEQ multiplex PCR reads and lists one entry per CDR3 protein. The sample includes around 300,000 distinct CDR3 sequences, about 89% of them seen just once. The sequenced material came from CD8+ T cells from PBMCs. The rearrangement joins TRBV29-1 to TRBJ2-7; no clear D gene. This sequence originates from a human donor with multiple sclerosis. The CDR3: CSVVRTYEQYF. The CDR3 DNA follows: TGCAGCGTTGTTAGGACCTACGAGCAGTACTTC.